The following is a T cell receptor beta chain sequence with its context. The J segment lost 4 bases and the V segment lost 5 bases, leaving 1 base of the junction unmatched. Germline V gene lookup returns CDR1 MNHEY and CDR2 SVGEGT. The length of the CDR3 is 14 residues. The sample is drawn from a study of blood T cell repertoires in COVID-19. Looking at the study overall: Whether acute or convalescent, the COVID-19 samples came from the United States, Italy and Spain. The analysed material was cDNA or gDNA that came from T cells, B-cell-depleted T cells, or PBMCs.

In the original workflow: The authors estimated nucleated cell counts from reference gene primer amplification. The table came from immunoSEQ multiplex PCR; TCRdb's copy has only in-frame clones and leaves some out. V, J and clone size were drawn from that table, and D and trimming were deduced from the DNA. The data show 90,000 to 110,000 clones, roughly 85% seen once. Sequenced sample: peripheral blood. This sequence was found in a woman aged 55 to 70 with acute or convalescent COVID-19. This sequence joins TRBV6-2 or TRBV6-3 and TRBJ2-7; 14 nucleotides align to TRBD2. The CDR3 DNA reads TGTGCCAGCAGTCGGACTAGCGGGGGGTACGAGCAGTACTTC. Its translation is CASSRTSGGYEQYF.